This T cell receptor (beta chain) was recorded in a study of T cell responses to AZD1222 COVID-19 vaccine. Data came from immunoSEQ multiplex PCR; TCRdb stores just in-frame clones and leaves some out. The table includes about 160,000 clones, less than 95% detected once. CDR3 length: 18 residues. The V gene's germline CDR1 is PRHDT and CDR2 FYEKMQ (reference sequence). Trimming stripped 4 bases from V and 0 bases from J, with 20 bases between. V is TRBV13 and J is TRBJ2-3; D might be TRBD1 (6 bases). The TCR comes from an adult in good health. The sequencing here drew on peripheral blood, taken on day 0 of AZD1222 vaccination. The CDR3 coding sequence is TGTGCCAGCAGCTCAGCGGACAGATTCGAAACTAGCACAGATACGCAGTATTTT. Translating gives CASSSADRFETSTDTQYF.